Presented here are 21 T cell receptor beta chains from one specimen sequenced in a study of T cell repertoires in cytomegalovirus infection. TCRdb redid the calling of the reads with MiXCR, one entry per CDR3 protein. This sample has some 700,000 distinct CDR3 sequences; 35% to 45% occur once, and the top ten carry around 2.8%. What was sequenced was PBMCs. Every receptor here comes from a human donor in good health (CMV status not recorded). Some clones in this sample may be carry-over from other donors' samples.

This clonotype was observed at least ten times. V usage is TRBV7-8 and J usage is TRBJ1-1; D might be TRBD1 (5 bases). This CDR3 is 15 amino acids long. Trimming cost V 0 bases and J 1 base, with 9 bases left between them. Germline V gene sequence: CDR1 SGHVS, CDR2 FQNEAQ. The DNA for the CDR3 is TGTGCCAGCAGCTTAGCGGGACTCCAGAACACTGAAGCTTTCTTT. Its translation: CASSLAGLQNTEAFF.

This clonotype was picked up a small number of times. The chain uses TRBV5-5 and TRBJ2-5; possibly TRBD1 or TRBD2 for D (6 bases each). V lost 5 bases and J 5 bases, leaving 16 bases between the germline ends. Germline V gene sequence: CDR1 SGHKS, CDR2 YYEKEE (reference sequence). The CDR3 consists of 14 residues. Here the CDR3 reads CASRTVGGGETQYF. The CDR3 nucleotides are TGTGCCAGCAGAACTGTGGGGGGCGGCGAGACCCAGTACTTC. The full variable domain, with the rest looked up from reference TRBV5-5 and TRBJ2-5, is DAGVTQSPTHLIKTRGQQVTLRCSPISGHKSVSWYQQVLGQGPQFIFQYYEKEERGRGNFPDRFSARQFPNYSSELNVNALLLGDSALYLCASRTVGGGETQYFGPGTRLLVL.

The chain recombines TRBV29-1 with TRBJ2-5; D might be TRBD2 (5 bases). Trimming took off 6 bases at V and 6 bases at J, with 14 bases between the two ends. Looked up from germline, CDR1 is SQVTM and CDR2 is ANQGSEA. The CDR3 contains 12 residues. The CDR3 nucleotides read TGCAGCGTCATAGCAAGAGGGCAGACCCAGTACTTC. This gives the protein CSVIARGQTQYF.

This clonotype has more than one count but fewer than ten. This rearrangement joins TRBV6-1 to TRBJ2-7, with D perhaps matching TRBD2 (5 bases). CDR3 length: 12 amino acids. Germline V gene data show CDR1 as MNHNS and CDR2 as SASEGT. The V gene lost 3 bases and the J gene lost 5 bases, with 8 bases spanning the gap. The CDR3 region has the DNA TGTGCCAGCAGTGAGGTCGGGGACGAGCAGTACTTC. This translates into CASSEVGDEQYF.

This clonotype was observed a few times. This chain links TRBV4-2 with TRBJ1-1, with TRBD1 as a possible D gene (5 bases). The CDR3 covers 16 residues. CDR1 is LGHNA and CDR2 is YNFKEQ in the germline V gene. The V and J ends lost 6 bases and 0 bases respectively, with 17 bases between them. The CDR3 region has the DNA TGTGCCAGCAGGGAAGGGGCAGGAAGGGTGAACACTGAAGCTTTCTTT. Translation: CASREGAGRVNTEAFF.

Points on this clonotype: Relative to the germline gene, one junction end is altered; a read error may explain this. This chain uses TRBV5-1 with TRBJ1-1, with unresolved D. The CDR3 is 14 amino acids. CDR1 and CDR2 from the germline V gene are SGHRS and YFSETQ. CDR3 sequence reads: CSSSLREGNTEAFF. DNA of the CDR3: TGCTCCAGCAGCTTGCGGGAGGGTAACACTGAAGCTTTCTTT.

This clonotype was seen many times. This chain links TRBV7-8 with TRBJ2-3, with D unclear. The CDR3 runs 13 residues. CDR1 is SGHVS, CDR2 FQNEAQ, per germline. Trimming left V 3 bases short and J 5 bases short, with 9 bases between. The CDR3 bases are TGTGCCAGCAGCTTCTGGGTGAAAGATACGCAGTATTTT. This encodes CASSFWVKDTQYF.

This clonotype was recorded a few times. The V gene is TRBV7-9, the J gene TRBJ1-4, with TRBD1 matching 10 bases. Germline loops: CDR1 SEHNR, CDR2 FQNEAQ (reference sequence). The junction had 4 bases not matched to a gene; V was cut back by 5 bases and J by 7 bases. The CDR3 sequence is 14 residues long. The CDR3 DNA reads as TGTGCCAGCAGCACGGACAGGGGGATTGAAAAACTGTTTTTT. Translating it yields CASSTDRGIEKLFF.

V is TRBV7-2 and J is TRBJ1-2; unclear D gene. The V end was cut by 0 bases, the J end by 3 bases, with 11 bases between. The germline V gene has CDR1 SGHTA and CDR2 FQGNSA. The CDR3 totals 15 residues. CDR3 DNA sequence: TGTGCCAGCAGCTTAGCCCGCAACCCCCACTATGGCTACACCTTC. Protein: CASSLARNPHYGYTF.

There are a few counts of this clonotype. V and J are TRBV12-3 or TRBV12-4 and TRBJ1-5; a possible D gene is TRBD1 (5 bases). V was trimmed by 11 bases and J by 0 bases, leaving 14 bases between them. The CDR3 spans 14 residues. The CDR3 region is CASRAGHSNQPQHF. The CDR3 DNA reads TGTGCCTCCCGGGCAGGGCATAGCAATCAGCCCCAGCATTTT.

This clonotype was seen ten or more times. The chain recombines TRBV7-2 with TRBJ2-7; D not resolved. Trimming stripped 0 bases from V and 9 bases from J, with 9 bases between. Per germline, CDR1 SGHTA and CDR2 FQGNSA. The length of the CDR3 is 12 residues. For the CDR3, the DNA is TGTGCCAGCAGCTTAGCTTTTATGGTGCAGTACTTC. This gives the protein CASSLAFMVQYF. The full variable domain, completed using reference TRBV7-2 and TRBJ2-7, is GAGVSQSPSNKVTEKGKDVELRCDPISGHTALYWYRQSLGQGLEFLIYFQGNSAPDKSGLPSDRFSAERTGGSVSTLTIQRTQQEDSAVYLCASSLAFMVQYFGPGTRLTVT.

The table lists this clonotype with many counts. The V and J genes are TRBV19 and TRBJ2-5, with 14 bases that match TRBD2. The germline CDR1 and CDR2 sequences are LNHDA and SQIVND (reference sequence). The V segment lost 1 base and the J segment 2 bases; nucleotides outside the gene matches: 6. CDR3 length: 18 amino acids. The CDR3 DNA is TGTGCCAGTAGTATAGTCGGGACTAGCGGGAGAGGGCAAGAGACCCAGTACTTC. This gives the protein CASSIVGTSGRGQETQYF.

The chain couples TRBV20-1 to TRBJ1-6; TRBD1 aligns across 8 bases. The CDR3 runs 17 residues. Looked up from germline, CDR1 is DFQATT and CDR2 is SNEGSKA (reference sequence). Trimming at V came to 4 bases and at J to 2 bases, leaving 10 bases not matched to a gene. CDR3 coding DNA: TGCAGTGCTATCACTACAGGGGGTTTACCCTATAATTCACCCCTCCACTTT. It encodes CSAITTGGLPYNSPLHF.

This clonotype occurred many times. The chain recombines TRBV6-1 with TRBJ2-3; D might be TRBD1 (5 bases). Trimming removed 6 bases at V and 0 bases at J, with 13 bases between. CDR1 is MNHNS and CDR2 is SASEGT in the germline V gene. This CDR3 contains 15 residues. As DNA, the CDR3 is TGTGCCAGCAGCCTAGACAGTACTAGCACAGATACGCAGTATTTT. Translating gives CASSLDSTSTDTQYF.

The chain employs TRBV5-1 and TRBJ2-7; TRBD1 agrees at 7 bases. With 0 bases clipped from V and 5 bases from J, the junction kept 8 bases outside the gene matches. Germline V gene lookup returns CDR1 SGHRS and CDR2 YFSETQ. The CDR3 extends over 15 amino acids. The CDR3 here is CASSLAGDRAHEQYF. The CDR3 region has the DNA TGCGCCAGCAGCTTGGCCGGAGACAGGGCCCACGAGCAGTACTTC.

Turning to this clonotype: Germline is not matched at one junction end, which may reflect a read error. This chain joins TRBV28 and TRBJ2-7, with D tentatively TRBD1 or TRBD2 (6 bases each). The V gene's germline CDR1 is MDHEN and CDR2 SYDVKM. The CDR3 runs 12 residues. The CDR3 DNA reads TGTGCCAGTAGTTTGCCGGGGGCGATGGAGTACTTC. It encodes CASSLPGAMEYF.

This clonotype was seen many times. The chain recombines TRBV6-5 with TRBJ2-3; TRBD2 matches at 8 bases. The CDR3 runs 15 residues. CDR1 and CDR2 (germline): MNHEY, SVGAGI. V trimming: 6 bases; J trimming: 2 bases; junction bases outside the gene matches: 7. The CDR3 DNA follows: TGTGCCAGCAGCCCCGGGGGGGAGCTCACAGATACGCAGTATTTT. It is translated as CASSPGGELTDTQYF.

The chain joins TRBV27 to TRBJ2-3, with 8 bases that match TRBD2. The CDR3 is 12 amino acids. After removal of 2 bases from V and 9 bases from J, the junction contained 1 base not matched to a gene. CDR1 and CDR2 from the germline V gene are MNHEY and SMNVEV (reference sequence). CDR3 in amino acids: CASSLPGGTQYF. CDR3 DNA sequence: TGTGCCAGCAGTTTACCGGGAGGGACGCAGTATTTT.

The chain joins TRBV5-1 to TRBJ2-3, with 14 nucleotides matching TRBD2. With 4 bases clipped from V and 0 bases from J, the junction kept 7 bases outside the gene matches. This CDR3 has 18 residues. Germline CDR1 SGHRS, CDR2 YFSETQ. The CDR3 nucleotides read TGCGCCAGCAGCCCGGGACTAGCGGGGGCTCCAAGCACAGATACGCAGTATTTT. Its protein product is CASSPGLAGAPSTDTQYF. The variable domain in full, completed from reference TRBV5-1 and TRBJ2-3, reads KAGVTQTPRYLIKTRGQQVTLSCSPISGHRSVSWYQQTPGQGLQFLFEYFSETQRNKGNFPGRFSGRQFSNSRSEMNVSTLELGDSALYLCASSPGLAGAPSTDTQYFGPGTRLTVL.

A few counts support this clonotype. CDR3 DNA: TGCAGTGCTAGAAACAGCGCGACACCTCAGTACTTC. Residues: CSARNSATPQYF. The chain employs TRBV20-1 and TRBJ2-7; the D is unclear. The CDR3 consists of 12 residues. Germline CDR1 DFQATT, CDR2 SNEGSKA (reference sequence). V was clipped by 2 bases and J by 10 bases, with 15 bases between them.

On this clonotype itself: Germline is not matched at one junction end, which may reflect a read error. The chain combines TRBV3-1 with TRBJ1-5; perhaps TRBD1 as D (5 bases). This CDR3 has 15 amino acids. From germline, CDR1 is LGHDT and CDR2 YNNKEL (reference sequence). CDR3 region: CASSLSQGSNQPQDF. Here the CDR3 DNA reads TGTGCCAGCAGCCTCAGTCAGGGAAGCAATCAGCCCCAGGATTTT.